This entry is about one T cell receptor beta chain. Its cognate antigen is unknown. From the germline J gene comes the end of the CDR3, since the read stops 3 residues before it. TCRdb's copy holds only in-frame clones and misses some; the assay was immunoSEQ multiplex PCR. The sample table includes 25,000 to 30,000 clones. The data belong to a study of T cells in women clearing cervical HPV infection. Turning to the study itself: Case blood was drawn a median approximately 160 days after lesion detection.

V lost 4 bases to trimming and J lost 3 bases, with 13 bases between them. This CDR3 is 14 amino acids long. Germline-derived CDR1 and CDR2 are SGHRS and YFSETQ. Notes on the study in general: CIN3+ cases had significantly higher TCR repertoire richness than controls, but evenness did not differ.

This TCR derives from a woman aged 18-70 years with a cervical HPV16 infection that either progressed to CIN3+ or cleared (not recorded which). The chain recombines TRBV5-1 with TRBJ2-5, with D perhaps matching TRBD2 (5 bases). The specimen was blood buffy coat. The CDR3 protein is CASSLDNGEETQYF. The sequenced part of the CDR3 DNA is TGCGCCAGCAGCCTAGATAACGGGGAAGAGACC. The full variable domain, in which reference TRBV5-1 and TRBJ2-5 provide the parts outside the CDR3, is KAGVTQTPRYLIKTRGQQVTLSCSPISGHRSVSWYQQTPGQGLQFLFEYFSETQRNKGNFPGRFSGRQFSNSRSEMNVSTLELGDSALYLCASSLDNGEETQYFGPGTRLLVL.